One T cell receptor beta chain is described in this entry. This CDR3 contains 16 residues. The V segment lost 5 bases and the J segment 3 bases; nucleotides outside the gene matches: 5. From germline, CDR1 is MNHEY and CDR2 SMNVEV (reference sequence). Every donor provided one heparinised blood draw, which averaged about 110 mL. Via CD45RO/CCR7/CD25/CD127/CD95/CD27, cells of the CD4+ naive, central memory, regulatory and stem cell-like memory subsets were sorted. This sample was taken from a study of beta chain features in type 1 diabetes. Of the isolated RNA, all was reverse transcribed, and so the sequenced material was expressed TCRB transcripts. Clones were read by immunoSEQ multiplex PCR, and TCRdb kept only the in-frame ones, dropping some. The data contain under 550,000 clones, around 10% of them singletons.

The rearrangement uses TRBV27 and TRBJ2-3; TRBD2 matches 13 bases. The sequence was obtained from a woman between 18 and 29 years old in good health. Material for sequencing was naive CD4+ T cells from blood. The CDR3 bases are TGTGCCAGCAGTGGTACTAGCGGGGGGGCGACAGATACGCAGTATTTT. Encoded protein: CASSGTSGGATDTQYF.